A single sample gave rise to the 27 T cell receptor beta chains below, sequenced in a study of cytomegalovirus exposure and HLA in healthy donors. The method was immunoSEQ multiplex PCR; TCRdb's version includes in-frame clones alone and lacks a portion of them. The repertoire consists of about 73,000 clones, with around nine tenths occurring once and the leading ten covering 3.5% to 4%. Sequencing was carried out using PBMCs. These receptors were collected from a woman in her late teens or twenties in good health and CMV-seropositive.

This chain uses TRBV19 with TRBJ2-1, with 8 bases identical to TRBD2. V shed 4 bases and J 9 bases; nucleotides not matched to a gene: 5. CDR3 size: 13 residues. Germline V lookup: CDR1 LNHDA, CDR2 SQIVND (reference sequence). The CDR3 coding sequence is TGTGCCAGTAGTACCGGGGGGGCCGGTGAGCAGTTCTTC. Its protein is CASSTGGAGEQFF.

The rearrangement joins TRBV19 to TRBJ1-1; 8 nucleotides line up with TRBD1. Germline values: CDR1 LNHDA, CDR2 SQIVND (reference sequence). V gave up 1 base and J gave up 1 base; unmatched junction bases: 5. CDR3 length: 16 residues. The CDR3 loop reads CASSIVPTGGNTEAFF. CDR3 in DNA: TGTGCCAGTAGTATAGTCCCCACAGGGGGGAACACTGAAGCTTTCTTT.

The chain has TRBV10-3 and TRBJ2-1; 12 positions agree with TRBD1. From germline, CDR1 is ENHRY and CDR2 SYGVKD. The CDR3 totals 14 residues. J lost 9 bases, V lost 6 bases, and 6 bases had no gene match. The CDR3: CAIRPGTGGGEQFF. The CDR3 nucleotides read TGTGCCATCAGACCCGGGACAGGGGGCGGTGAGCAGTTCTTC.

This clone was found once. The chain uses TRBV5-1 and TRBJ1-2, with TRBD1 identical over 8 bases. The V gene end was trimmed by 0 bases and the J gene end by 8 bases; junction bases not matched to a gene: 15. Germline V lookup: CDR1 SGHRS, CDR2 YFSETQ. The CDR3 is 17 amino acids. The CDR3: CASSLGPSRATGEGYTF. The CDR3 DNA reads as TGCGCCAGCAGCTTGGGGCCCTCCAGAGCGACAGGGGAAGGCTACACCTTC.

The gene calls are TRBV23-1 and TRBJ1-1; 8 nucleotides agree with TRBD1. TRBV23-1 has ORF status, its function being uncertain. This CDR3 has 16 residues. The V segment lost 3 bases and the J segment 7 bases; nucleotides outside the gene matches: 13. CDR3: CASSQGLDRGIDEAFF. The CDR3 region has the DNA TGCGCCAGCAGTCAGGGGTTAGACAGGGGTATAGATGAAGCTTTCTTT.

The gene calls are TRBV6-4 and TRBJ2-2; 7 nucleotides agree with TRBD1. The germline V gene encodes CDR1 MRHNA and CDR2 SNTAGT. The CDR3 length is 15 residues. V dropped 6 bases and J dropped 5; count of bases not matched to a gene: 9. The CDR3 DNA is TGTGCCAGCAGCCCCGGGACAGTAGAAACCGGGGAGCTGTTTTTT. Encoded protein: CASSPGTVETGELFF.

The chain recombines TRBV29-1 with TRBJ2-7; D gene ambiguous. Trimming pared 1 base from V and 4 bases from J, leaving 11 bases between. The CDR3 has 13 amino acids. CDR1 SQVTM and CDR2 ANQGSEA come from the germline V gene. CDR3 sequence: CSVEADGFYEQYF. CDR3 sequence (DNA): TGCAGCGTTGAAGCAGACGGGTTTTACGAGCAGTACTTC.

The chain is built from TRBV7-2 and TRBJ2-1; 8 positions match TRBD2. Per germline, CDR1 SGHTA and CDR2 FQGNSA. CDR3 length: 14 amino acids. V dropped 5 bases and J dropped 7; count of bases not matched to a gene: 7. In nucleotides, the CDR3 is TGTGCCAGCAGCCTCGGGGGGGGGCTAAATGAGCAGTTCTTC. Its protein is CASSLGGGLNEQFF.

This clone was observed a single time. The DNA for the CDR3 is TGCGCCAGCAGCCACGGCAGGGGGGTTTTCGGGGAGCTGTTTTTT. It encodes CASSHGRGVFGELFF. The genes are TRBV4-3 and TRBJ2-2, with TRBD1 as a possible D gene (7 bases). With 3 bases removed from V and 7 bases from J, the gap between germline ends came to 15 bases. CDR1 is LGHNA and CDR2 is YSLEER in the germline V gene. The CDR3 is 15 residues long.

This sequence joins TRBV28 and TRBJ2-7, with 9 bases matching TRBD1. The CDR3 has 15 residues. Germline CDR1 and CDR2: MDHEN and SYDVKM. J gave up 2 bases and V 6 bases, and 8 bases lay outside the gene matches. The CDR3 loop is CASSYGQGITYEQYF. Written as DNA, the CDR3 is TGTGCCAGCAGCTACGGACAGGGGATTACCTACGAGCAGTACTTC.

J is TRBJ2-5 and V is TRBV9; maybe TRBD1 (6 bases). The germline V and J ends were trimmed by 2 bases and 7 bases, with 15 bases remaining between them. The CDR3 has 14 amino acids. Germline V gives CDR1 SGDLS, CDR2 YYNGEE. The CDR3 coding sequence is TGTGCCAGCAGCGTCGGGACAAGGTTAGGGACCCAGTACTTC. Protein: CASSVGTRLGTQYF.

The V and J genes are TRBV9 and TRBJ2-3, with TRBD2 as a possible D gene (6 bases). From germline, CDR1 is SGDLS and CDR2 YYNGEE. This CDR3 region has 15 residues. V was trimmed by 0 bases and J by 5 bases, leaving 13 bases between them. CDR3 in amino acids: CASSVGPRELDTQYF. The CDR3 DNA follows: TGTGCCAGCAGCGTAGGCCCCCGGGAGCTAGATACGCAGTATTTT. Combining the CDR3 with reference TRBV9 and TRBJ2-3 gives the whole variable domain DSGVTQTPKHLITATGQRVTLRCSPRSGDLSVYWYQQSLDQGLQFLIQYYNGEERAKGNILERFSAQQFPDLHSELNLSSLELGDSALYFCASSVGPRELDTQYFGPGTRLTVL.

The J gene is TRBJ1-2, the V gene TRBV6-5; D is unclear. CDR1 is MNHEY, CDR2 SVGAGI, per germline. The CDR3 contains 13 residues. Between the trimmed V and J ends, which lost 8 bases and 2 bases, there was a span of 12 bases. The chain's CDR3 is CASRTGGNYGYTF. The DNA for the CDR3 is TGTGCCAGCCGGACGGGAGGGAACTATGGCTACACCTTC.

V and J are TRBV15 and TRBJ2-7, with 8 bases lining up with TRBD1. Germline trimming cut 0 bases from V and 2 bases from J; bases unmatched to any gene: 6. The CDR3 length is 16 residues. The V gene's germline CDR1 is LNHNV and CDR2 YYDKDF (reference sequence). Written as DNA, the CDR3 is TGTGCCACCAGCAGAGACCGGACAGGGAGTACCTACGAGCAGTACTTC. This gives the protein CATSRDRTGSTYEQYF. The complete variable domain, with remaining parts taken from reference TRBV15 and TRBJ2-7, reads DAMVIQNPRYQVTQFGKPVTLSCSQTLNHNVMYWYQQKSSQAPKLLFHYYDKDFNNEADTPDNFQSRRPNTSFCFLDIRSPGLGDTAMYLCATSRDRTGSTYEQYFGPGTRLTVT.

This CDR3 reads CASSQAPENTEAFF. DNA for the CDR3: TGTGCCAGCAGCCAAGCCCCAGAGAACACTGAAGCTTTCTTT. The chain carries TRBV4-2 and TRBJ1-1; no firm D call. V was pared by 1 base and J by 1 base, with 7 bases between. The CDR3 totals 14 residues. Per germline, CDR1 LGHNA and CDR2 YNFKEQ.

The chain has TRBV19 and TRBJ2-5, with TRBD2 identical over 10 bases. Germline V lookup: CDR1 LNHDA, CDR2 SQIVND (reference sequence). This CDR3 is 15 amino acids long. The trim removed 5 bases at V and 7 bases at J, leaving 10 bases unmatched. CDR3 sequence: CASSALAGGGVTQYF. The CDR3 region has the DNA TGTGCCAGTAGTGCCTTAGCGGGGGGCGGGGTGACCCAGTACTTC.

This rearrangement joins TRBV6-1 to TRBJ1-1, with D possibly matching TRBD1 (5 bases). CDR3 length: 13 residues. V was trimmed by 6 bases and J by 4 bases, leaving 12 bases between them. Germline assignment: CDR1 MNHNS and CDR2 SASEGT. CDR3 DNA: TGTGCCAGCAGGCCTCAGGGTGCCACTGAAGCTTTCTTT. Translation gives CASRPQGATEAFF.

The DNA of the CDR3 is TGTGCCAGCAGCTTAGTGAGCTCCCAACTTTTCCATGGCTACACCTTC. It encodes CASSLVSSQLFHGYTF. The chain employs TRBV7-9 and TRBJ1-2; D unresolved. Germline CDR1 SEHNR, CDR2 FQNEAQ (reference sequence). V was cut by 1 base and J by 6 bases, with 18 bases left in between. The CDR3 spans 16 residues.

CDR3 in DNA: TGTGCCACCAGGGGCCTTGGGACAGTGAACACTGAAGCTTTCTTT. This translates into CATRGLGTVNTEAFF. The chain combines TRBV15 with TRBJ1-1; 7 nucleotides align to TRBD1. The V gene's germline CDR1 is LNHNV and CDR2 YYDKDF (reference sequence). J gave up 0 bases and V 6 bases, and 7 bases lay outside the gene matches. There are 15 residues in the CDR3.

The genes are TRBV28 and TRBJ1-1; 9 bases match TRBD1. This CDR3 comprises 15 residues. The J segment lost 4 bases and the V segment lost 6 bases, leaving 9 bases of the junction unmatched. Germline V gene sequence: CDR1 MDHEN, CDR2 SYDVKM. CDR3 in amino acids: CASSIPGQGSTEAFF. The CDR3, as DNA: TGTGCCAGCAGCATCCCGGGACAGGGCAGCACTGAAGCTTTCTTT.

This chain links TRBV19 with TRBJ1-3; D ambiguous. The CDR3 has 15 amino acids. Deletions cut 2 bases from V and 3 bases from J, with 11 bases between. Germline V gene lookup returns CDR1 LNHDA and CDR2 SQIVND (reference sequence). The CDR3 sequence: CASSIQRGNGNTIYF. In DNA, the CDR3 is TGTGCCAGTAGTATACAGAGAGGGAATGGAAACACCATATATTTT.

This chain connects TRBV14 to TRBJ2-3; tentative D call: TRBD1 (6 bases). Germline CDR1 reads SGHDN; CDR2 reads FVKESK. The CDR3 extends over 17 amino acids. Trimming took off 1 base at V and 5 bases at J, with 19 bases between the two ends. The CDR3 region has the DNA TGTGCCAGCAGCCAAGGGTTCCCGACAGGCCCTGGAGATACGCAGTATTTT. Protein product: CASSQGFPTGPGDTQYF.

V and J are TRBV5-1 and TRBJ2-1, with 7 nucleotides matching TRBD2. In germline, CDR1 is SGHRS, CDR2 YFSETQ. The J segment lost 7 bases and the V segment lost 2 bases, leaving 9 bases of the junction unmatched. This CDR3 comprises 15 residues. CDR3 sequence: CASSLAGPPGNEQFF. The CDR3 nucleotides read TGCGCCAGCAGCTTAGCGGGGCCCCCGGGGAATGAGCAGTTCTTC. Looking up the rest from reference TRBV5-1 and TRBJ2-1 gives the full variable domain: KAGVTQTPRYLIKTRGQQVTLSCSPISGHRSVSWYQQTPGQGLQFLFEYFSETQRNKGNFPGRFSGRQFSNSRSEMNVSTLELGDSALYLCASSLAGPPGNEQFFGPGTRLTVL.

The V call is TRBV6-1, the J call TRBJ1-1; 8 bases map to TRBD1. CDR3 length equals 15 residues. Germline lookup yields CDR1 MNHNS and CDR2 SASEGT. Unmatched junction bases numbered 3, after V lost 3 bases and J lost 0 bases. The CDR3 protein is CASSESGGMNTEAFF. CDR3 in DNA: TGTGCCAGCAGTGAGTCAGGGGGCATGAACACTGAAGCTTTCTTT.

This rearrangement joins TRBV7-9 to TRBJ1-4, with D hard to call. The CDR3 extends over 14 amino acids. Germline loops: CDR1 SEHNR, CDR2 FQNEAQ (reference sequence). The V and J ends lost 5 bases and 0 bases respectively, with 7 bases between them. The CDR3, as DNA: TGTGCCAGCAGCCCCGGGGCAACTAATGAAAAACTGTTTTTT. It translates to CASSPGATNEKLFF.

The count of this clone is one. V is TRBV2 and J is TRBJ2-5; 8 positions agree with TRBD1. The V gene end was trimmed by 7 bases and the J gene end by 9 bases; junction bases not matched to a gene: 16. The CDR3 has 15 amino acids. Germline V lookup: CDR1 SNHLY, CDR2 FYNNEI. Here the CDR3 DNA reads TGTGCCAGCACCAAGGACAGGGTGGGAATCGAGGCCCAGTACTTC. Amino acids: CASTKDRVGIEAQYF.

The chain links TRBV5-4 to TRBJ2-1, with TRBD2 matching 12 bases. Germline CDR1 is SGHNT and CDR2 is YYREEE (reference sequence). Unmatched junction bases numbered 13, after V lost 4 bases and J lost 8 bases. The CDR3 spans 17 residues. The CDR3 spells CASSAPSGGALGDEQFF. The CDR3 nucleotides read TGTGCCAGCAGCGCACCTAGCGGGGGGGCCTTAGGCGATGAGCAGTTCTTC. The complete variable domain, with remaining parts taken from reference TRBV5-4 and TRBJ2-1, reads ETGVTQSPTHLIKTRGQQVTLRCSSQSGHNTVSWYQQALGQGPQFIFQYYREEENGRGNFPPRFSGLQFPNYSSELNVNALELDDSALYLCASSAPSGGALGDEQFFGPGTRLTVL.